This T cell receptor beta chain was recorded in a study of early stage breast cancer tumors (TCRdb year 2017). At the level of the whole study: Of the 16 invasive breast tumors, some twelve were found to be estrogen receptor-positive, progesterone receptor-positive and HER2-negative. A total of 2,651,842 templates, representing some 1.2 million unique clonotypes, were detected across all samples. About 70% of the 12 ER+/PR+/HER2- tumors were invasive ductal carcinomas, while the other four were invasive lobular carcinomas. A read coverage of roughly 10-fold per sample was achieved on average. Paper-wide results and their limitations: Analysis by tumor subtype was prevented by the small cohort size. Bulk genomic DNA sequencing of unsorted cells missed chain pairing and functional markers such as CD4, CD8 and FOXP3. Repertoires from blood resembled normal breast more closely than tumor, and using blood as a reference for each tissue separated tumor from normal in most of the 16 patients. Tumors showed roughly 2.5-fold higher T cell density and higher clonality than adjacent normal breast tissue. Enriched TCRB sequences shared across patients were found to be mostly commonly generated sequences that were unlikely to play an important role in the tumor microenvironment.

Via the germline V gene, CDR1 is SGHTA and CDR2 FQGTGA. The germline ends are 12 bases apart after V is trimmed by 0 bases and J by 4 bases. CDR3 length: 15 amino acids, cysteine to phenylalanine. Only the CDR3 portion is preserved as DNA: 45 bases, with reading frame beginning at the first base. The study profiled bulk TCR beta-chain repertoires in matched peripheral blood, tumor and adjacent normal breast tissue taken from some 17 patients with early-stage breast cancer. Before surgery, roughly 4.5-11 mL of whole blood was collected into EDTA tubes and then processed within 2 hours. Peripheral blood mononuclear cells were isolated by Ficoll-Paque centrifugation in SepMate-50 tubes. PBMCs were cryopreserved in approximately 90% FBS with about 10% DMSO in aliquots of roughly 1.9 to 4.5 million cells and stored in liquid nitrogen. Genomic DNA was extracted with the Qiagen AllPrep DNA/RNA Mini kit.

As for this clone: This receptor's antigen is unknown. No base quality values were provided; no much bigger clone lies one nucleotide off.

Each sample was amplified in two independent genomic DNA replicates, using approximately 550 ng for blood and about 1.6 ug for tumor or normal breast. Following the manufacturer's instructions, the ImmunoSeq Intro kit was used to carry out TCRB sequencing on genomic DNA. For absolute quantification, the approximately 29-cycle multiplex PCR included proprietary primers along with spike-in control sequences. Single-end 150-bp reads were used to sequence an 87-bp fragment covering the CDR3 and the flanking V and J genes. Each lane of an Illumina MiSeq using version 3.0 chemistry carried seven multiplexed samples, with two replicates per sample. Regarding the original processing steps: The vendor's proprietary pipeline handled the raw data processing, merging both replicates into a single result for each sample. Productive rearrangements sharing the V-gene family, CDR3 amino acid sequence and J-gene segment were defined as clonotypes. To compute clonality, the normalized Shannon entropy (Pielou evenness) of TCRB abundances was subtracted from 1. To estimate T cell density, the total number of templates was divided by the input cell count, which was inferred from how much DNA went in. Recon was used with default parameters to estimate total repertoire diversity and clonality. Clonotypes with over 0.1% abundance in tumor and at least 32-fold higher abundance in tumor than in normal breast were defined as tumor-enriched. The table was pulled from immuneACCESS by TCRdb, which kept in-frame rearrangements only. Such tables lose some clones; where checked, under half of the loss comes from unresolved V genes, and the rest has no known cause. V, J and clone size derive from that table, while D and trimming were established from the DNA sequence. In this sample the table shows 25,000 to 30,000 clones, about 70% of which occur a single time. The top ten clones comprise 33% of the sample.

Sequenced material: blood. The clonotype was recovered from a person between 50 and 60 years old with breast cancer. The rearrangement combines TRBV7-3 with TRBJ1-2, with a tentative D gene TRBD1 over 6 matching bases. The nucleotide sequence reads TGTGCCAGCAGCTTAACAGGCCAGGGGATCTATGGCTACACCTTC. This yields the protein CASSLTGQGIYGYTF.